The present entry profiles one T cell receptor (beta chain) with its context. The antigen remains undetermined. Investigators merged groups given second doses at roughly 4 or roughly 12 weeks. Profiling relied on immunoSEQ multiplex PCR, and the TCRdb table lists in-frame clones only, not all of them. Among about 180,000 clones listed, almost 90% were seen once. These data are taken from a study of T cell responses to AZD1222 COVID-19 vaccine. Study-wide points: Possibly, clonal diversity was underestimated; donors were largely white British and included more females.

Trimming stripped 6 bases from V and 5 bases from J, with 13 bases between. CDR1 LGHDT and CDR2 YNNKEL come from the germline V gene (reference sequence). The CDR3 is 13 residues long. The rearrangement uses TRBV3-1 (or the pseudogene TRBV3-2) and TRBJ1-1; D unclear. The source of this sequence is an adult who received the AZD1222 COVID-19 vaccine. This specimen was peripheral blood, taken 28 days after the second AZD1222 dose. The CDR3 DNA sequence: TGTGCCAGCAGACATAAAATACGTACTGAAGCTTTCTTT. This translates into CASRHKIRTEAFF.